A single sample gave rise to the 25 T cell receptor beta chains below, sequenced in a study of blood T cell repertoires in COVID-19. Some clones are missing from TCRdb's copy, which holds only in-frame ones; the method was immunoSEQ multiplex PCR. This sample has approximately 71,000 clones, with 90% found just once. Material for sequencing was peripheral blood. These receptors all come from a young woman with acute or convalescent COVID-19.

The rearrangement joins TRBV19 to TRBJ2-1, with 10 bases matching TRBD1. The CDR3 consists of 19 residues. CDR1 is LNHDA and CDR2 is SQIVND in the germline V gene (reference sequence). Trimming removed 5 bases from V and 0 bases from J; junction bases left unmatched: 13. The DNA for the CDR3 is TGTGCCAGTAGTGGAGGGGGACAGGGGCCCCCCAGCTCCTACAATGAGCAGTTCTTC. It encodes CASSGGGQGPPSSYNEQFF.

The chain carries TRBV29-1 and TRBJ2-1, with D maybe TRBD2 (5 bases). CDR3 length: 13 amino acids. The germline V and J ends were trimmed by 4 bases and 4 bases, with 11 bases remaining between them. The germline V gene has CDR1 SQVTM and CDR2 ANQGSEA. This CDR3 is CSVVVLEYNEQFF. The CDR3 DNA reads as TGCAGCGTTGTTGTACTAGAGTACAATGAGCAGTTCTTC.

The rearrangement links TRBV30 to TRBJ2-1; 13 positions agree with TRBD2. The trim removed 2 bases at V and 9 bases at J, leaving 7 bases unmatched. The CDR3 totals 15 residues. The germline V gene has CDR1 GTSNPN and CDR2 SVGIG (reference sequence). The CDR3 DNA sequence: TGTGCCTGGAGTCCAGGACTAGCGGGAGTTTCTGAGCAGTTCTTC. Its translation is CAWSPGLAGVSEQFF.

This CDR3 reads CASSSIGTEDNEQFF. CDR3 sequence (DNA): TGTGCCAGCAGCTCAATCGGGACAGAAGACAATGAGCAGTTCTTC. The gene calls are TRBV11-2 and TRBJ2-1, with 7 bases lining up with TRBD1. Germline assignment: CDR1 SGHAT and CDR2 FQNNGV. There are 15 residues in the CDR3. Unmatched junction bases numbered 8, after V lost 4 bases and J lost 5 bases.

This chain joins TRBV6-2 or TRBV6-3 and TRBJ1-2, with D unresolved. Germline CDR1 MNHEY, CDR2 SVGEGT. The V and J ends lost 2 bases and 5 bases respectively, with 6 bases between them. The CDR3 covers 12 residues. The CDR3 protein is CASSYAGYGYTF. The CDR3 bases are TGTGCCAGCAGTTACGCAGGATATGGCTACACCTTC.

The chain combines TRBV9 with TRBJ1-6, with 9 nucleotides matching TRBD1. This CDR3 is 15 amino acids long. V shed 3 bases and J 7 bases; nucleotides not matched to a gene: 5. Germline assignment: CDR1 SGDLS and CDR2 YYNGEE. CDR3 loop: CASSARDRVNSPLHF. The CDR3 region has the DNA TGTGCCAGCAGCGCAAGGGACAGGGTGAATTCACCCCTCCACTTT.

The chain employs TRBV11-2 and TRBJ1-1; 11 positions match TRBD1. J was trimmed by 7 bases and V by 6 bases; bases with no gene match: 10. This CDR3 has 15 residues. Germline CDR1 reads SGHAT; CDR2 reads FQNNGV. The DNA of the CDR3 is TGTGCCAGCAGTCGGACAGGGGGCCCCCTGGTTGAAGCTTTCTTT. Translated: CASSRTGGPLVEAFF. Variable domain in full (rest from reference TRBV11-2 and TRBJ1-1): EAGVAQSPRYKIIEKRQSVAFWCNPISGHATLYWYQQILGQGPKLLIQFQNNGVVDDSQLPKDRFSAERLKGVDSTLKIQPAKLEDSAVYLCASSRTGGPLVEAFFGQGTRLTVV.

The chain employs TRBV7-8 and TRBJ2-7; 9 bases line up with TRBD2. This CDR3 region has 15 residues. CDR1 and CDR2 from the germline V gene are SGHVS and FQNEAQ. Unmatched junction bases numbered 4, after V lost 4 bases and J lost 0 bases. CDR3 nucleotide sequence: TGTGCCAGCAGCTACCTAGCGGGGTACTCCTACGAGCAGTACTTC. It translates to CASSYLAGYSYEQYF.

The CDR3, as DNA: TGTGCCAGCAGCTTAGACGGGACAGGGGCCTACAATGAGCAGTTCTTC. This encodes CASSLDGTGAYNEQFF. The chain uses TRBV11-2 and TRBJ2-1; TRBD1 matches at 10 bases. The germline CDR1 and CDR2 sequences are SGHAT and FQNNGV. The trim removed 0 bases at V and 2 bases at J, leaving 1 base unmatched. This CDR3 is built from 16 residues.

This clone was recorded a few times. This chain links TRBV2 with TRBJ1-6; 7 bases are shared with TRBD1. V was pared by 4 bases and J by 4 bases, with 4 bases of the junction left unmatched. Germline V gene lookup returns CDR1 SNHLY and CDR2 FYNNEI. This CDR3 region has 15 residues. CDR3 residues: CASSVGGGYNSPLHF. DNA of the CDR3: TGTGCCAGCAGTGTAGGGGGCGGATATAATTCACCCCTCCACTTT.

The V gene is TRBV18, the J gene TRBJ1-4; D ambiguous. CDR1 and CDR2 from the germline V gene are KGHSH and LQKENI. V lost 6 bases and J 8 bases, leaving 13 bases between the germline ends. The CDR3 spans 13 residues. Written as DNA, the CDR3 is TGTGCCAGCTCTTTCGGGGTAGCCGAAAAACTGTTTTTT. Translated, it gives CASSFGVAEKLFF.

This sequence joins TRBV5-1 and TRBJ1-2; 12 bases match TRBD1. Unmatched junction bases numbered 11, after V lost 5 bases and J lost 0 bases. The CDR3 spans 18 residues. Germline CDR1 is SGHRS and CDR2 is YFSETQ. DNA of the CDR3: TGCGCCAGCAGTTTACCCACGGGACAGGGGGCGTCTAACTATGGCTACACCTTC. This gives the protein CASSLPTGQGASNYGYTF.

The genes are TRBV28 and TRBJ1-5, with D unresolved. Germline CDR1 is MDHEN and CDR2 is SYDVKM. V was cut by 7 bases and J by 3 bases, with 10 bases left in between. The CDR3 has 13 residues. The CDR3 loop is CASKETNNQPQHF. CDR3 DNA sequence: TGTGCCAGCAAGGAGACCAACAATCAGCCCCAGCATTTT.

This clone was seen just once. V gene TRBV6-6 combines with J gene TRBJ2-5; TRBD2 aligns across 8 bases. This CDR3 region has 14 residues. The trim removed 3 bases at V and 1 base at J, leaving 1 base unmatched. CDR1 and CDR2 from the germline V gene are MNHNY and SVGAGI (reference sequence). The CDR3 here is CASSYGTSQETQYF. The CDR3, as DNA: TGTGCCAGCAGTTATGGGACTAGCCAAGAGACCCAGTACTTC.

The chain employs TRBV30 and TRBJ2-7; TRBD1 might be the D (5 bases). Germline V gives CDR1 GTSNPN, CDR2 SVGIG (reference sequence). The V end was cut by 7 bases, the J end by 2 bases, with 18 bases between. CDR3 length: 14 amino acids. The CDR3 DNA follows: TGTGCCTCTCAGGGCCCTGGAGAGGCCTACGAGCAGTACTTC. It yields the protein CASQGPGEAYEQYF.

This chain joins TRBV7-9 and TRBJ2-5; tentatively, D is TRBD2 (5 bases). This CDR3 has 15 amino acids. V lost 5 bases and J lost 6, with 19 bases in between. CDR1 SEHNR and CDR2 FQNEAQ come from the germline V gene (reference sequence). The CDR3 loop reads CASSQGSTGKKTQYF. In nucleotides, the CDR3 is TGTGCCAGCAGCCAAGGGTCGACGGGGAAGAAGACCCAGTACTTC.

V is TRBV4-2 and J is TRBJ2-1, with 8 bases matching TRBD2. Germline CDR1 reads LGHNA; CDR2 reads YNFKEQ. V dropped 3 bases and J dropped 6; count of bases not matched to a gene: 10. CDR3 length: 16 residues. Here the CDR3 reads CASSHVKTSASNEQFF. The CDR3 DNA follows: TGTGCCAGCAGCCACGTGAAGACTAGCGCGAGCAATGAGCAGTTCTTC.

V and J are TRBV3-1 (or the pseudogene TRBV3-2) and TRBJ2-1; 9 bases map to TRBD2. CDR1 and CDR2 (germline): LGHDT, YNNKEL (reference sequence). V shed 0 bases and J 4 bases; nucleotides not matched to a gene: 4. The CDR3 spans 16 residues. In nucleotides, the CDR3 is TGTGCCAGCAGCCAAGAGGGGCTAGCGGGGTACAATGAGCAGTTCTTC. It encodes CASSQEGLAGYNEQFF.

The gene calls are TRBV5-6 and TRBJ2-1; D uncertain. Trimming stripped 2 bases from V and 11 bases from J, with 14 bases between. The CDR3 is 13 residues long. Germline V gene lookup returns CDR1 SGHDT and CDR2 YYEEEE. The CDR3, as DNA: TGTGCCAGCAGCTTTAGCTTGTTTCCTAAGCAGTTCTTC. Its protein product is CASSFSLFPKQFF.

The chain joins TRBV4-1 to TRBJ1-2; D not certain. Trimming took off 3 bases at V and 2 bases at J, with 10 bases between the two ends. The CDR3 totals 14 residues. The germline gives CDR1 MGHRA, CDR2 YSYEKL. In nucleotides, the CDR3 is TGCGCCAGCAGCCAGAGGACGGGAAACTATGGCTACACCTTC. Its protein is CASSQRTGNYGYTF.

This rearrangement joins TRBV5-1 to TRBJ1-6; D might be TRBD1 (6 bases). This CDR3 is built from 13 residues. The germline V gene has CDR1 SGHRS and CDR2 YFSETQ. The V end lost 0 bases, the J end lost 10 bases, and 8 bases lay between the germline ends. For the CDR3, the DNA is TGCGCCAGCAGCTTGGGACAGGAATCACCCCTCCACTTT. Residues: CASSLGQESPLHF.

The chain recombines TRBV27 with TRBJ2-2; 8 bases map to TRBD1. J lost 5 bases, V lost 4 bases, and 6 bases had no gene match. Germline values: CDR1 MNHEY, CDR2 SMNVEV (reference sequence). The CDR3 covers 15 residues. The CDR3 bases are TGTGCCAGCAGTTCCCCGGACAGGGAAACCGGGGAGCTGTTTTTT. Amino acid sequence: CASSSPDRETGELFF.

V and J are TRBV10-2 and TRBJ2-7; 12 positions match TRBD1. V lost 6 bases, J lost 4 bases, and 4 bases stayed unmatched. This CDR3 has 14 residues. Germline lookup yields CDR1 WSHSY and CDR2 SAAADI. The CDR3 DNA sequence: TGCGCCAGCAGGGGACAGGGGGCGCAATACGAGCAGTACTTC. It yields the protein CASRGQGAQYEQYF.

V gene TRBV3-1 (or the pseudogene TRBV3-2) combines with J gene TRBJ2-7, with 8 bases lining up with TRBD1. V shed 5 bases, J shed 4 bases, and the junction held 10 bases outside the gene matches. The CDR3 loop spans 15 amino acids. Germline V gene lookup returns CDR1 LGHDT and CDR2 YNNKEL (reference sequence). Written as DNA, the CDR3 is TGTGCCAGCAGCAGGGGGTCAGGGGGCGCGTACGAGCAGTACTTC. Protein: CASSRGSGGAYEQYF.

This clone showed up just once. The chain combines TRBV6-2 or TRBV6-3 with TRBJ2-2; 9 nucleotides align to TRBD2. V lost 4 bases to trimming and J lost 3 bases; unmatched junction nucleotides: 9. The CDR3 consists of 17 residues. Germline CDR1 reads MNHEY; CDR2 reads SVGEGT. The CDR3 sequence: CASSLPGIAGDTGELFF. CDR3 nucleotides: TGTGCCAGCAGTTTGCCGGGGATAGCGGGGGACACCGGGGAGCTGTTTTTT.